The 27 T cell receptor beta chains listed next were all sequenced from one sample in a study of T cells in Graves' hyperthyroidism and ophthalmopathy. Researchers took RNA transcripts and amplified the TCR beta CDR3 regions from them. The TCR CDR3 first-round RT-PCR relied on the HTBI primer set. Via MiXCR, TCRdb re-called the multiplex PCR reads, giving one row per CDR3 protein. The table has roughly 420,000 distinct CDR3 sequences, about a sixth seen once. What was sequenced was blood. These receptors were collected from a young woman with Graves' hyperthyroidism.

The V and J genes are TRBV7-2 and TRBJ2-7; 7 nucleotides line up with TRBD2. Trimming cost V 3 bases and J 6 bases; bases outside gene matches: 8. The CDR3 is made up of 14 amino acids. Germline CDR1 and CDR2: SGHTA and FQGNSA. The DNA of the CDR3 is TGTGCCAGCAGCTTGAAGGGAGGGCACGGCGAGCAGTACTTC. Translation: CASSLKGGHGEQYF. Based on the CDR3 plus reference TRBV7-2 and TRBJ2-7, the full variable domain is GAGVSQSPSNKVTEKGKDVELRCDPISGHTALYWYRQSLGQGLEFLIYFQGNSAPDKSGLPSDRFSAERTGGSVSTLTIQRTQQEDSAVYLCASSLKGGHGEQYFGPGTRLTVT.

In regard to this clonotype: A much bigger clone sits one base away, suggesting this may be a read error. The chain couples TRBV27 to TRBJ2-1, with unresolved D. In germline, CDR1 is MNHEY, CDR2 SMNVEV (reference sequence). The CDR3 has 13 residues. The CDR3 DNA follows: TGTGCCAGCAGTTCCTTGGGTGGAAATGGGCAGTTCTTC. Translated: CASSSLGGNGQFF.

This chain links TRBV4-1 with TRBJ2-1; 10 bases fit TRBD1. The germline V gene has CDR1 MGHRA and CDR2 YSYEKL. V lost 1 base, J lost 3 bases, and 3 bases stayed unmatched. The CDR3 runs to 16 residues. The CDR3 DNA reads TGCGCCAGCAGCCAAGTTGGACAGGGGGACTACAATGAGCAGTTCTTC. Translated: CASSQVGQGDYNEQFF.

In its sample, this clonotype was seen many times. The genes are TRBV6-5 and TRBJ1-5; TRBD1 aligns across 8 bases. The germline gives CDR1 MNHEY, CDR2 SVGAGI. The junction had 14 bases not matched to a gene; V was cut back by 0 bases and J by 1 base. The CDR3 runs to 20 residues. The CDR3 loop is CASSYSSDRAWAISNQPQHF. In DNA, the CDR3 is TGTGCCAGCAGTTACTCCTCGGACAGGGCTTGGGCGATCAGCAATCAGCCCCAGCATTTT.

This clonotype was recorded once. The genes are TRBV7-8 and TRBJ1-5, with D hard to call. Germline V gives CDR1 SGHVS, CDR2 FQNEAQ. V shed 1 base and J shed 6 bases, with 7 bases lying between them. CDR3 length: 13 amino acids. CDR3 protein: CASSLDRTQPQHF. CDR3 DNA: TGTGCCAGCAGCTTAGACAGAACTCAGCCCCAGCATTTT. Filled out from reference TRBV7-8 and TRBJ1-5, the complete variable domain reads GAGVSQSPRYKVAKRGQDVALRCDPISGHVSLFWYQQALGQGPEFLTYFQNEAQLDKSGLPSDRFFAERPEGSVSTLKIQRTQQEDSAVYLCASSLDRTQPQHFGDGTRLSIL.

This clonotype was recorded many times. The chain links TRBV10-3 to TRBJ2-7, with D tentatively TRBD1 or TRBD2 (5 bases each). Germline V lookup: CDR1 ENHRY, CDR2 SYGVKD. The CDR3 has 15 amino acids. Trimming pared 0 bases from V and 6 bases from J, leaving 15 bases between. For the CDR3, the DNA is TGTGCCATCAGTGAGTCTGGGGGAGCGGTTGGCGAGCAGTACTTC. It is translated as CAISESGGAVGEQYF.

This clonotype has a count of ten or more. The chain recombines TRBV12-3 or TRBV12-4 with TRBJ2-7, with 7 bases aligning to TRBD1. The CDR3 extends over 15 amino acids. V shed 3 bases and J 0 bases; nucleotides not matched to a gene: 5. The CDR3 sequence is CASSLFGDSSYEQYF. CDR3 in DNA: TGTGCCAGCAGTTTGTTCGGGGACAGCTCCTACGAGCAGTACTTC.

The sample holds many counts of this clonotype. As DNA, the CDR3 is TGTGCCAGCAGCTTGCCGGGAAGCACTGAAGCTTTCTTT. It translates to CASSLPGSTEAFF. This chain uses TRBV7-9 with TRBJ1-1, with D unresolved. CDR1 SEHNR and CDR2 FQNEAQ come from the germline V gene (reference sequence). V lost 3 bases to trimming and J lost 4 bases, with 9 bases between them. The CDR3 loop spans 13 amino acids.

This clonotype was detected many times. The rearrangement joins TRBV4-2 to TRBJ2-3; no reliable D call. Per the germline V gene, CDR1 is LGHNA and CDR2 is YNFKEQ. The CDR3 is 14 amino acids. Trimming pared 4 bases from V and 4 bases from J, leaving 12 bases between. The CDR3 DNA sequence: TGTGCCAGCAGCCCTAGTCGCGGCCCAGATACGCAGTATTTT. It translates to CASSPSRGPDTQYF.

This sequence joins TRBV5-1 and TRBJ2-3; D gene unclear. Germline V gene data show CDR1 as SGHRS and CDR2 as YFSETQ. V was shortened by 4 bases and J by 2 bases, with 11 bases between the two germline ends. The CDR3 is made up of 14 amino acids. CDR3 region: CASSRVIATDTQYF. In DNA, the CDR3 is TGCGCCAGCAGCCGCGTGATAGCCACAGATACGCAGTATTTT.

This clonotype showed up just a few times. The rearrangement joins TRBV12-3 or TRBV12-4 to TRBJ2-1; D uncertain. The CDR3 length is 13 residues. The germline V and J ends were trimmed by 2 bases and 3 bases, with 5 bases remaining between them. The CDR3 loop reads CASSLKRYNEQFF. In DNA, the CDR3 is TGTGCCAGCAGTTTAAAGCGCTACAATGAGCAGTTCTTC.

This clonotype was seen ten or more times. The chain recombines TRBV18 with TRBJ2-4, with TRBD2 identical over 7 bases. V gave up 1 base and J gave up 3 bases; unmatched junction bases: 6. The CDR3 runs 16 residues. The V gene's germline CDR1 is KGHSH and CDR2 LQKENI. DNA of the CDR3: TGTGCCAGCTCACCACAAATCGCGGGGGTCAAAAACATTCAGTACTTC. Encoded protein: CASSPQIAGVKNIQYF.

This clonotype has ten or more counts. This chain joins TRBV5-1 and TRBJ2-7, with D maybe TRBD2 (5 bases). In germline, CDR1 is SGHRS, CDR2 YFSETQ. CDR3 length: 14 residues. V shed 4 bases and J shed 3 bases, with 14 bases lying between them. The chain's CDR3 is CASSPSTSFYEQYF. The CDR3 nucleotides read TGCGCCAGCAGCCCCTCCACTAGTTTCTACGAGCAGTACTTC.

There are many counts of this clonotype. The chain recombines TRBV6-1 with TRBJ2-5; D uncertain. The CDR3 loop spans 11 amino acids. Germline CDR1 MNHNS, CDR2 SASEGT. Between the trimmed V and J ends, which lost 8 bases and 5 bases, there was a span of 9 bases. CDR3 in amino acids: CASGPRETQYF. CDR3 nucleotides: TGTGCCAGCGGACCCAGGGAGACCCAGTACTTC.

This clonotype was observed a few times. CDR3: CASSTPVGLGELFF. The CDR3 bases are TGTGCCAGCAGTACACCAGTGGGTTTAGGGGAGCTGTTTTTT. The genes are TRBV6-2 or TRBV6-3 and TRBJ2-2; no firm D call. There are 14 residues in the CDR3. The germline V gene encodes CDR1 MNHEY and CDR2 SVGEGT. The V gene lost 5 bases and the J gene lost 8 bases, with 15 bases spanning the gap.

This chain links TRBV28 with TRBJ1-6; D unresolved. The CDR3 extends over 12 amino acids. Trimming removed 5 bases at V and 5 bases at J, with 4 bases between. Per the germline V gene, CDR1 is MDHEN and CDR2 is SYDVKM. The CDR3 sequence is CASSTNNSPLHF. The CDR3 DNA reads TGTGCCAGCAGTACTAATAATTCACCCCTCCACTTT.

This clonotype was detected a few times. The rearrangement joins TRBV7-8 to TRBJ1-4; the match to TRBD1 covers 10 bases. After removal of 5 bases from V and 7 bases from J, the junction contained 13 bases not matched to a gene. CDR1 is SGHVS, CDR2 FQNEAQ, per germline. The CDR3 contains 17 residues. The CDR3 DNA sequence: TGTGCCAGCAGCCCGGGACAGGGGAGTTTGATAGGTGAAAAACTGTTTTTT. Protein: CASSPGQGSLIGEKLFF.

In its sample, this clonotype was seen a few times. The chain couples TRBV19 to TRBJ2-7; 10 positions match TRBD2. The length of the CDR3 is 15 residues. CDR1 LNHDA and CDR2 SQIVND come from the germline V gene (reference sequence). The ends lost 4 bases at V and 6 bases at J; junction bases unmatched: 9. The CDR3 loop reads CASSTLVLAGVEQYF. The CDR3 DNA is TGTGCCAGTAGTACTCTTGTCCTAGCGGGAGTCGAGCAGTACTTC.

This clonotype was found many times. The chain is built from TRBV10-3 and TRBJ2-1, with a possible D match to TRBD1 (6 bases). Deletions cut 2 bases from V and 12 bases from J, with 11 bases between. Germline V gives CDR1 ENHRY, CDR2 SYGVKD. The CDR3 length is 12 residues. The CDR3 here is CAISEDKGVQFF. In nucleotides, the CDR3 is TGTGCCATCAGTGAGGATAAGGGGGTGCAGTTCTTC.

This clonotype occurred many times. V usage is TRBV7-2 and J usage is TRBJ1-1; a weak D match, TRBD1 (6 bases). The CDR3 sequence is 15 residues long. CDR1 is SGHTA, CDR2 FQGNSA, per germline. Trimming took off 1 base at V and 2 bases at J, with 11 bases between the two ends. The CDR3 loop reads CASSLEGGINTEAFF. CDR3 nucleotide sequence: TGTGCCAGCAGCTTAGAAGGGGGTATAAACACTGAAGCTTTCTTT. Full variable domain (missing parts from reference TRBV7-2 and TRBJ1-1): GAGVSQSPSNKVTEKGKDVELRCDPISGHTALYWYRQSLGQGLEFLIYFQGNSAPDKSGLPSDRFSAERTGGSVSTLTIQRTQQEDSAVYLCASSLEGGINTEAFFGQGTRLTVV.

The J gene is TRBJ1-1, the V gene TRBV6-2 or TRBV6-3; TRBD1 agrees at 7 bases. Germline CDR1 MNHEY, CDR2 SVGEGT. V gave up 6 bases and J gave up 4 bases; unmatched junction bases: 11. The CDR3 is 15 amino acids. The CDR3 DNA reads TGTGCCAGCAGAGAGCCGAGGGGGCAGGGCACTGAAGCTTTCTTT. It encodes CASREPRGQGTEAFF.

CDR3 protein: CAITRGAVTEAFF. CDR3 nucleotides: TGTGCCATCACCAGGGGGGCTGTCACTGAAGCTTTCTTT. The rearrangement links TRBV10-3 to TRBJ1-1; 7 positions agree with TRBD1. CDR1 and CDR2 (germline): ENHRY, SYGVKD. The V and J ends lost 7 bases and 4 bases, in that order; junction bases with no gene match: 6. The CDR3 totals 13 residues.

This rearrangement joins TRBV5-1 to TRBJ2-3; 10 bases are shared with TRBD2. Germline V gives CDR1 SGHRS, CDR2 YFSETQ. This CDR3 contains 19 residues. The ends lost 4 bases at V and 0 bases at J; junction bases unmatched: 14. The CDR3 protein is CASSRLASTSGLSTDTQYF. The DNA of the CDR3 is TGCGCCAGCAGCCGACTGGCTTCGACTAGCGGGCTTAGCACAGATACGCAGTATTTT.

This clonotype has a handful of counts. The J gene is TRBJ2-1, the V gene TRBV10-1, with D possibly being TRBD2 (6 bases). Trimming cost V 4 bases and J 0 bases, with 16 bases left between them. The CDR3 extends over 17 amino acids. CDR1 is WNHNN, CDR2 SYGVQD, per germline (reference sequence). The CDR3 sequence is CASSGSLAGPSYNEQFF. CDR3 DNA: TGCGCCAGCAGTGGGTCACTAGCCGGGCCCTCCTACAATGAGCAGTTCTTC.

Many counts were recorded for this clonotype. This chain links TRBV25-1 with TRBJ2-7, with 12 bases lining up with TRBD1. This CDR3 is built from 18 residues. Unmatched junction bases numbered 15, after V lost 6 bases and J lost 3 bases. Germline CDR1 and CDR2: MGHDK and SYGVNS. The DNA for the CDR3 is TGTGCCAGCAGCGAGAGTGTCGTTGGGACAGGGGGCAACTACGAGCAGTACTTC. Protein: CASSESVVGTGGNYEQYF.

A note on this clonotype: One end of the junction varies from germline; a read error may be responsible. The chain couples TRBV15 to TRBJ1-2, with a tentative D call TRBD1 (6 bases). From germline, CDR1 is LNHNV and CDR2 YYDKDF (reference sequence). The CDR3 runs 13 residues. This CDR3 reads CVTSRGGVYGYTF. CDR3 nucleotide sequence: TGTGTCACCAGCAGAGGGGGTGTCTATGGCTACACCTTC.

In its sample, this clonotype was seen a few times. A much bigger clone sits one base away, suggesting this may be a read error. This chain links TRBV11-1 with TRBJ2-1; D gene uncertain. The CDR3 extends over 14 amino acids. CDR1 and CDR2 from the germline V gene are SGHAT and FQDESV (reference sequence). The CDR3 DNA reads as TGTGCCAACAGCTTAAGGCGGACCTACAATGAGCAGTTCTTC. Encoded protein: CANSLRRTYNEQFF.